Below are 18 T cell receptor beta chains sequenced from a single sample in a study of PD-L1 blockade in urothelial cancer. Sequenced by immunoSEQ multiplex PCR; TCRdb stores in-frame clones only, minus some. Of some 79,000 clones in the sample, roughly 82% were seen once. Sequencing used PBMCs, obtained around atezolizumab (anti-PD-L1) treatment. These receptors all come from a man in his 70s with urothelial cancer.

This chain uses TRBV28 with TRBJ2-5; 9 bases are a match to TRBD1. The germline CDR1 and CDR2 sequences are MDHEN and SYDVKM. The CDR3 extends over 14 amino acids. J gave up 5 bases and V 3 bases, and 4 bases lay outside the gene matches. The DNA of the CDR3 is TGTGCCAGCAGTTTCACAGGGGGCAGGGAGACCCAGTACTTC. As protein: CASSFTGGRETQYF.

The chain links TRBV9 to TRBJ1-1; the D is unclear. Per the germline V gene, CDR1 is SGDLS and CDR2 is YYNGEE. Trimming pared 0 bases from V and 2 bases from J, leaving 5 bases between. The CDR3 runs to 13 residues. For the CDR3, the DNA is TGTGCCAGCAGCGTAGCTCTTAACACTGAAGCTTTCTTT. This gives the protein CASSVALNTEAFF.

The CDR3 spells CASNPDRMNTEAFF. The CDR3 DNA is TGTGCCAGCAACCCAGACAGGATGAACACTGAAGCTTTCTTT. V usage is TRBV2 and J usage is TRBJ1-1; perhaps TRBD1 as D (6 bases). This CDR3 is built from 14 residues. Germline V gene sequence: CDR1 SNHLY, CDR2 FYNNEI. The V and J ends lost 7 bases and 0 bases respectively, with 12 bases between them.

J is TRBJ2-2 and V is TRBV5-4, with TRBD2 as a possible D gene (6 bases). This CDR3 region has 15 residues. CDR1 is SGHNT and CDR2 is YYREEE in the germline V gene (reference sequence). Trimming stripped 4 bases from V and 7 bases from J, with 17 bases between. The DNA of the CDR3 is TGTGCCAGCAGCGCCGGGACTCCCGGAGGCGGGGAGCTGTTTTTT. The encoded protein is CASSAGTPGGGELFF.

This clone was recorded once. V usage is TRBV7-2 and J usage is TRBJ2-4, with 9 bases aligning to TRBD2. There are 19 residues in the CDR3. V lost 5 bases and J lost 1; bases outside the gene matches: 15. Germline V gene sequence: CDR1 SGHTA, CDR2 FQGNSA. CDR3 residues: CASSTRGSGSVEAKNIQYF. In DNA form, the CDR3 reads TGTGCCAGCAGCACCCGCGGTAGCGGGAGTGTCGAGGCCAAAAACATTCAGTACTTC.

J is TRBJ1-4 and V is TRBV5-4; D is uncertain. V was shortened by 4 bases and J by 10 bases, with 14 bases between the two germline ends. This CDR3 spans 13 amino acids. Germline V CDR1 and CDR2: SGHNT, YYREEE (reference sequence). The CDR3 reads CASSQDHRGKLFF. CDR3 nucleotides: TGTGCCAGCAGCCAAGATCATCGAGGAAAACTGTTTTTT. The variable domain in full, completed from reference TRBV5-4 and TRBJ1-4, reads ETGVTQSPTHLIKTRGQQVTLRCSSQSGHNTVSWYQQALGQGPQFIFQYYREEENGRGNFPPRFSGLQFPNYSSELNVNALELDDSALYLCASSQDHRGKLFFGSGTQLSVL.

The count of this clone is one. The V and J genes are TRBV29-1 and TRBJ1-4; D might be TRBD1 (6 bases). The V gene's germline CDR1 is SQVTM and CDR2 ANQGSEA. V was cut by 5 bases and J by 7 bases, with 17 bases left in between. The CDR3 has 14 residues. The CDR3 spells CSVKQSQGGEKLFF. CDR3 DNA: TGCAGCGTTAAACAGTCACAAGGGGGTGAAAAACTGTTTTTT.

The V and J genes are TRBV19 and TRBJ1-5; perhaps TRBD1 as D (6 bases). V lost 6 bases to trimming and J lost 0 bases, with 18 bases between them. Germline V gene lookup returns CDR1 LNHDA and CDR2 SQIVND (reference sequence). The CDR3 spans 17 residues. The CDR3 DNA is TGTGCCAGTAGCATGGTCCGGGACACCTATAGCAATCAGCCCCAGCATTTT. This codes for CASSMVRDTYSNQPQHF.

This chain joins TRBV7-9 and TRBJ2-6, with D perhaps matching TRBD1 (6 bases). Trimming cost V 5 bases and J 2 bases, with 16 bases left between them. Germline V gene data show CDR1 as SEHNR and CDR2 as FQNEAQ (reference sequence). CDR3 length equals 17 residues. In DNA form, the CDR3 reads TGTGCCAGCAGCGACTTTGGCCCAGGGGCTGGGGCCAACGTCCTGACTTTC. Its protein is CASSDFGPGAGANVLTF.

The V gene is TRBV7-2, the J gene TRBJ2-3, with 14 bases that match TRBD2. The V segment lost 5 bases and the J segment 6 bases; nucleotides outside the gene matches: 7. CDR3 length: 16 amino acids. The germline CDR1 and CDR2 sequences are SGHTA and FQGNSA. The CDR3 DNA sequence: TGTGCCAGCAGCAAATCGGGACTAGCGGGAGAGGATACGCAGTATTTT. Translating gives CASSKSGLAGEDTQYF.

The gene calls are TRBV2 and TRBJ1-1, with 7 bases matching TRBD1. V lost 6 bases and J lost 8; bases outside the gene matches: 9. The CDR3 is 13 residues long. Germline loops: CDR1 SNHLY, CDR2 FYNNEI. CDR3 protein: CASREQGTAEAFF. The CDR3 DNA is TGTGCCAGCAGGGAACAAGGGACAGCAGAAGCTTTCTTT.

CDR3 sequence (DNA): TGTGCCAGCAGTGACACTCAAACGGGCACTGAAGCTTTCTTT. Translation: CASSDTQTGTEAFF. The chain carries TRBV25-1 and TRBJ1-1; D is ambiguous. This CDR3 comprises 14 residues. Trimming pared 3 bases from V and 4 bases from J, leaving 12 bases between. Germline CDR1 is MGHDK and CDR2 is SYGVNS.

V gene TRBV5-4 combines with J gene TRBJ2-7, with 9 bases that match TRBD2. J gave up 1 base and V 4 bases, and 6 bases lay outside the gene matches. The V gene's germline CDR1 is SGHNT and CDR2 YYREEE (reference sequence). This CDR3 is built from 15 residues. The CDR3 here is CASSTGTSSSYEQYF. As DNA, the CDR3 is TGTGCCAGCAGCACGGGGACTAGCAGTTCCTACGAGCAGTACTTC.

This clone appeared a single time. The chain couples TRBV27 to TRBJ1-1, with 7 bases lining up with TRBD1. The CDR3 totals 15 residues. Germline values: CDR1 MNHEY, CDR2 SMNVEV (reference sequence). Germline trimming cut 3 bases from V and 0 bases from J; bases unmatched to any gene: 4. The CDR3 bases are TGTGCCAGCAGTTTTGGGGACAGAATGAACACTGAAGCTTTCTTT. Translating gives CASSFGDRMNTEAFF.

This clone was recorded once. The DNA of the CDR3 is TGTGCCAGCAGAAATGACAGAAACTATGGCTACACCTTC. It translates to CASRNDRNYGYTF. The chain carries TRBV6-1 and TRBJ1-2; weak D call: TRBD1 (5 bases). Per the germline V gene, CDR1 is MNHNS and CDR2 is SASEGT. The CDR3 has 13 amino acids. The V and J ends lost 6 bases and 2 bases respectively, with 10 bases between them.

This clone was counted a few times. The genes are TRBV7-9 and TRBJ1-2; 8 bases agree with TRBD1. The CDR3 consists of 15 residues. The V and J ends lost 7 bases and 0 bases, in that order; junction bases with no gene match: 7. Germline assignment: CDR1 SEHNR and CDR2 FQNEAQ (reference sequence). The CDR3 DNA follows: TGTGCCAGCAAGACAGGGGCAGACTCTAACTATGGCTACACCTTC. This sequence encodes CASKTGADSNYGYTF.

This clone was detected only a few times. V and J are TRBV30 and TRBJ2-5; 11 positions agree with TRBD2. V was clipped by 3 bases and J by 5 bases; unmatched bases: 11. CDR1 GTSNPN and CDR2 SVGIG come from the germline V gene (reference sequence). The CDR3 extends over 16 amino acids. The CDR3 loop reads CAWSFQTSGIGETQYF. The DNA of the CDR3 is TGTGCCTGGAGCTTCCAGACTAGCGGGATAGGGGAGACCCAGTACTTC.

J is TRBJ1-2 and V is TRBV5-6; D perhaps matches TRBD1 (5 bases). The CDR3 sequence is 14 residues long. Between the trimmed V and J ends, which lost 1 base and 6 bases, there was a span of 13 bases. Germline V gives CDR1 SGHDT, CDR2 YYEEEE. The CDR3 loop is CASSLIGDSDGYTF. CDR3 sequence (DNA): TGTGCCAGCAGCTTGATAGGGGACTCGGATGGCTACACCTTC.